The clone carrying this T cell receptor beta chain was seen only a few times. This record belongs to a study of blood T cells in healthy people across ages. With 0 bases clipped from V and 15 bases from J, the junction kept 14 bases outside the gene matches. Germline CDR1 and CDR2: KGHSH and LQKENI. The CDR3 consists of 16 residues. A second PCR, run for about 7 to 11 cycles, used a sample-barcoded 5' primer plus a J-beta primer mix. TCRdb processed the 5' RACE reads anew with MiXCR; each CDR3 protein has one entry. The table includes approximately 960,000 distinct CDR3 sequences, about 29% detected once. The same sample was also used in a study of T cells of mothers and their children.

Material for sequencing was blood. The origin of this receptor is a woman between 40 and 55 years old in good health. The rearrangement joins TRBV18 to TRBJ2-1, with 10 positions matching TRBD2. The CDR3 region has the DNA TGTGCCAGCTCACCACCACTGTCATTACTAGCGGGGACCCCGTTCTTC. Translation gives CASSPPLSLLAGTPFF.